This T cell receptor (beta chain) emerged from a study of blood T cell repertoires in COVID-19 (dated by TCRdb to the early 2020s). With regard to the full study: Samples covering the acute and convalescent phases of COVID-19 were provided by collaborators in the United States, Italy and Spain. The material from the prospective study consisted of cDNA or gDNA derived from T cells, B-cell-depleted T cells, or PBMCs. The dataset comprised deeply sampled blood TCRbeta repertoires from subjects exposed to, actively infected with, or recovered from COVID-19. The repertoires were made available in a free public database intended to serve as a resource for research on the immune response to SARS-CoV-2. Samples came from the ongoing ImmuneRACE study (first 160 participants) plus 1,254 subjects from 6 global collaborators. Nearly every sample came with metadata listing a de-identified subject ID, COVID-19 status, age in years and sex. Where available, HLA class I and class II types were obtained from metadata supplied by the sample provider rather than from assay-based typing.

The study at large found these results: How much clinical and demographic metadata was included differed by source and by participant, and the metadata was provided uncurated.

CDR1 SGDLS and CDR2 YYNGEE are derived from the germline V gene. Taken from cysteine to phenylalanine, the CDR3 has 12 residues. Kept here is only the CDR3 DNA, which spans 36 bases and is read in frame from base 1. Relative to germline, V is 5 bases shorter and J is 7 bases shorter, with 12 bases between their ends. TCRbeta CDR3 regions were amplified from genomic DNA using the immunoSEQ Assay, a bias-controlled multiplex PCR. From the authors' description of their analysis: Nucleated cell counts per sample were estimated from amplification of reference gene primers within the assay. Sequence reads were collapsed and filtered to measure the absolute abundance of every unique TCRbeta CDR3 rearrangement. Productive Simpson clonality was computed per sample as the square root of Simpson's diversity index over productive rearrangements. Not all clones reach the TCRdb copy of this immuneACCESS table, which keeps in-frame sequences only. Checked studies attribute under half of the gap to unresolved V genes and leave the rest unexplained. V and J calls and clone size are those listed in that table; D and trimming were worked out from the DNA. This sample holds approximately 89,000 clones; 70% to 90% were observed only once. About 4.5% of the sample is taken by the ten largest.

As for this clone: Its recognized antigen is unknown. Per-base quality was not reported, and no clone a single base away is much larger than it.

The collaborating institutions used their own protocols to collect whole blood in K2EDTA tubes. For TCRbeta analysis, collaborators shipped samples in one of three forms: frozen whole blood, isolated PBMCs, or DNA extracted from either of those sample types. This receptor chain uses TRBV9 and TRBJ1-1, with no confident D gene call. The sample was peripheral blood. The sequence derives from a man aged 65 to 85 with acute or convalescent COVID-19. The CDR3 here reads CASRGLGVEAFF. The nucleotide sequence is TGTGCCAGCAGGGGTCTGGGCGTTGAAGCTTTCTTT.